This TCR beta chain was recorded in a study of brain T cells in children with intractable seizures. Using immunoSEQ multiplex PCR, the repertoire was profiled, and TCRdb retains in-frame clones only, with some absent. In the table there are about 350,000 clones, nearly 95% of which are singletons. V was trimmed by 3 bases and J by 2 bases, leaving 7 bases between them. Germline CDR1 SGHTA, CDR2 FQGTGA. The CDR3 length is 13 residues. Noted time point: blood from clinic visit 5 months post-surgery; TSC patient then seizure free. The sequenced cases were selected for having the highest brain T cell transcript signatures.

The J gene is TRBJ1-1, the V gene TRBV7-3; D gene ambiguous. The sample was peripheral blood, taken 4 to 5 months after surgery. This receptor was taken from a boy under three years old with tuberous sclerosis and intractable seizures. CDR3 coding DNA: TGTGCCAGCAGCTTGATCGGAAACACTGAAGCTTTCTTT. Protein product: CASSLIGNTEAFF.